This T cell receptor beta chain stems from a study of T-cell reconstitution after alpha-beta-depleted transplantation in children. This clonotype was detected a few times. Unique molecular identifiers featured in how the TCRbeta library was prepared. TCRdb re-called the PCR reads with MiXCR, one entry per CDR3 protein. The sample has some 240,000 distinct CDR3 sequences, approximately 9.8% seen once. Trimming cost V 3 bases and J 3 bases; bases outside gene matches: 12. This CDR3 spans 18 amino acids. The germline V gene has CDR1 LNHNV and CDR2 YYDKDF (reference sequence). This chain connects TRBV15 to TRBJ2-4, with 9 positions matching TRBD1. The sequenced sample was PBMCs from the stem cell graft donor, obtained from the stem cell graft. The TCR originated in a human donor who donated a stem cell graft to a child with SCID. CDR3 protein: CATSRTAQGAVGKNIQYF. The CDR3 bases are TGTGCCACCAGCAGGACCGCACAGGGGGCAGTGGGCAAAAACATTCAGTACTTC.